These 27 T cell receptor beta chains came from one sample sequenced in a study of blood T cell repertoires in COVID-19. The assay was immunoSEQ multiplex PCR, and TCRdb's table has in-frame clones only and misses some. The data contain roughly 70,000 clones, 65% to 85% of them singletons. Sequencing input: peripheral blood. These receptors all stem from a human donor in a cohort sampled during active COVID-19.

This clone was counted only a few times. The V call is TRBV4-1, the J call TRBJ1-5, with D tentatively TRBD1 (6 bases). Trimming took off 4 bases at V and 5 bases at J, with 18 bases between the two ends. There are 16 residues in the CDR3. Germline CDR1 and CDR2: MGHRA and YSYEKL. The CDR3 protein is CASSRTTGTPYQPQHF. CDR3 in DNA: TGCGCCAGCAGCCGCACTACCGGGACACCTTATCAGCCCCAGCATTTT.

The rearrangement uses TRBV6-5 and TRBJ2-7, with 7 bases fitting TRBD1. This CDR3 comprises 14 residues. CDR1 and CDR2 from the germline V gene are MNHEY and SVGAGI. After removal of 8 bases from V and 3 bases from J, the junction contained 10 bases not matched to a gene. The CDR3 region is CASGLTGNRYEQYF. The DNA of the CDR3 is TGTGCCAGCGGTTTGACAGGGAACCGCTACGAGCAGTACTTC.

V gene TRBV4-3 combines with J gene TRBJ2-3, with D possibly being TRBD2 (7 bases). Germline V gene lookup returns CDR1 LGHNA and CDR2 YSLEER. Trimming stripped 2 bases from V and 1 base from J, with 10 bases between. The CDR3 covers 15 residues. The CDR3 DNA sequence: TGCGCCAGCAGCCAAATAGGGGGGGGCACAGATACGCAGTATTTT. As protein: CASSQIGGGTDTQYF.

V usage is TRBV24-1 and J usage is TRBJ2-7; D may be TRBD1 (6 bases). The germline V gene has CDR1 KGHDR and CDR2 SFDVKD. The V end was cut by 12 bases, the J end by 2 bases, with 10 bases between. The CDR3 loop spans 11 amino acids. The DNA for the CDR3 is TGTGCCGCCGGGACACCCTACGAGCAGTACTTC. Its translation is CAAGTPYEQYF.

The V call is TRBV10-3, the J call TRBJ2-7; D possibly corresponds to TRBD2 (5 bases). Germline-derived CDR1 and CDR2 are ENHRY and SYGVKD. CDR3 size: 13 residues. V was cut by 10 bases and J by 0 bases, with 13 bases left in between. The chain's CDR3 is CASDPGSSYEQYF. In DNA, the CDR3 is TGTGCCAGCGACCCGGGGAGCTCCTACGAGCAGTACTTC.

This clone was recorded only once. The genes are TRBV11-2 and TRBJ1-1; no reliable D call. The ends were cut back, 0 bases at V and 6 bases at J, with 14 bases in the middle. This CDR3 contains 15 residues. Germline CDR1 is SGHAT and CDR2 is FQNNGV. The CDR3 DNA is TGTGCCAGCAGCTTAGATCGGGTTTTGGTTTCTGAAGCTTTCTTT. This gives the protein CASSLDRVLVSEAFF.

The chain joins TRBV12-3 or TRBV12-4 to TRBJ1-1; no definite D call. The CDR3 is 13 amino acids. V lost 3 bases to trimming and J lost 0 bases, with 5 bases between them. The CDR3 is CASSFSMNTEAFF. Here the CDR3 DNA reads TGTGCCAGCAGTTTTAGCATGAACACTGAAGCTTTCTTT.

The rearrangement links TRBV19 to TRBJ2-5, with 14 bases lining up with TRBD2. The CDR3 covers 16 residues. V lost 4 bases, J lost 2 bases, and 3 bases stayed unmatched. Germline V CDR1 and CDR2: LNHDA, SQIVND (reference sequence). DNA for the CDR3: TGTGCCAGTAGTAGGAGACTAGCGGGGGGGCAAGAGACCCAGTACTTC. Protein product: CASSRRLAGGQETQYF.

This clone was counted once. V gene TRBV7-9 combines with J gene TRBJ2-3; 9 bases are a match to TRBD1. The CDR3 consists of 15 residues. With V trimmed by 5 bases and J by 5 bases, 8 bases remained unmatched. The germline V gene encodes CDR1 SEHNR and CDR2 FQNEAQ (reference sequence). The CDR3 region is CASSPPGTGRDTQYF. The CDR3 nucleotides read TGTGCCAGCAGCCCTCCGGGGACAGGGCGAGATACGCAGTATTTT.

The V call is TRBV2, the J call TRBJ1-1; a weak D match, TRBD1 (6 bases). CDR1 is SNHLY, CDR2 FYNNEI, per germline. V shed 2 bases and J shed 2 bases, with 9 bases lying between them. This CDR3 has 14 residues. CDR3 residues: CASSEWDTNTEAFF. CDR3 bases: TGTGCCAGCAGTGAATGGGACACTAACACTGAAGCTTTCTTT.

CDR3 bases: TGTGCCAGCAGCACCCTGGTCGACCTAGCGGGGGAATCAGATACGCAGTATTTT. Its translation is CASSTLVDLAGESDTQYF. The chain employs TRBV5-6 and TRBJ2-3, with 10 bases that match TRBD2. This CDR3 comprises 18 residues. The junction had 15 bases not matched to a gene; V was cut back by 4 bases and J by 4 bases. The germline V gene has CDR1 SGHDT and CDR2 YYEEEE.

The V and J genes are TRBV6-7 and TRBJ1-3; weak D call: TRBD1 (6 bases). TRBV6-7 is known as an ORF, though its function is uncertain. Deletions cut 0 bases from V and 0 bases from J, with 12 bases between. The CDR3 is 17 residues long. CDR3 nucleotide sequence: TGTGCCAGCAGTTACTCGAAGGACAGAAACTCTGGAAACACCATATATTTT. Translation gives CASSYSKDRNSGNTIYF.

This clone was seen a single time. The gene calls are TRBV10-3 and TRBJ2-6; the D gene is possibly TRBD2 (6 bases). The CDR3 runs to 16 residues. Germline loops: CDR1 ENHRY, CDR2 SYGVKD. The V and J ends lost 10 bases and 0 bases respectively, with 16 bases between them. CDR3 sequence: CASGGAQGSGANVLTF. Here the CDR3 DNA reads TGTGCCAGCGGAGGGGCGCAGGGCTCTGGGGCCAACGTCCTGACTTTC.

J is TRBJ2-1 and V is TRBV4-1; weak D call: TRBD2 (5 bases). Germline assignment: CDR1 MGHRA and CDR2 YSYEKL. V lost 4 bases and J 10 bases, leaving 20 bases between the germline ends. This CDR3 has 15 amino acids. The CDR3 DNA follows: TGCGCCAGCAGCCGGAGCGGTTACGGAGCGGCGGAGCAGTTCTTC. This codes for CASSRSGYGAAEQFF.

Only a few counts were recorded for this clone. This CDR3 is CASSLKGDAFF. The CDR3 DNA reads as TGCGCCAGCAGCTTGAAAGGAGACGCTTTCTTT. The chain carries TRBV5-1 and TRBJ1-1; D is ambiguous. The CDR3 extends over 11 amino acids. Germline assignment: CDR1 SGHRS and CDR2 YFSETQ. V was shortened by 1 base and J by 11 bases, with 9 bases between the two germline ends. Filled out from reference TRBV5-1 and TRBJ1-1, the complete variable domain reads KAGVTQTPRYLIKTRGQQVTLSCSPISGHRSVSWYQQTPGQGLQFLFEYFSETQRNKGNFPGRFSGRQFSNSRSEMNVSTLELGDSALYLCASSLKGDAFFGQGTRLTVV.

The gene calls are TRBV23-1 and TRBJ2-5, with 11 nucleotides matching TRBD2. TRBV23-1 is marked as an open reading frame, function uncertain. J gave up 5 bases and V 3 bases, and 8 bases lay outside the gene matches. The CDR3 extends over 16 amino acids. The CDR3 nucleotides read TGCGCCAGCAGTCATTATAGCGGGGGGGCCCGTGAGACCCAGTACTTC. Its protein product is CASSHYSGGARETQYF.

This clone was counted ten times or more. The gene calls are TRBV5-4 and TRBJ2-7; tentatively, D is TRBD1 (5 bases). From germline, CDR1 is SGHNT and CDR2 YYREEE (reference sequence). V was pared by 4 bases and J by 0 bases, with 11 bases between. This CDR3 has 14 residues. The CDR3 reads CASSHPTASYEQYF. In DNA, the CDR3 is TGTGCCAGCAGCCATCCGACAGCCTCCTACGAGCAGTACTTC. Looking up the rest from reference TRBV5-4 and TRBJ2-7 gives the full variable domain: ETGVTQSPTHLIKTRGQQVTLRCSSQSGHNTVSWYQQALGQGPQFIFQYYREEENGRGNFPPRFSGLQFPNYSSELNVNALELDDSALYLCASSHPTASYEQYFGPGTRLTVT.

CDR3 sequence (DNA): TGCGCCAGCAGCTCAATGGCAACAGGGAACACTGAAGCTTTCTTT. The encoded protein is CASSSMATGNTEAFF. V usage is TRBV5-1 and J usage is TRBJ1-1; perhaps TRBD1 as D (5 bases). CDR1 is SGHRS, CDR2 YFSETQ, per germline. The CDR3 extends over 15 amino acids. V was shortened by 3 bases and J by 1 base, with 13 bases between the two germline ends.

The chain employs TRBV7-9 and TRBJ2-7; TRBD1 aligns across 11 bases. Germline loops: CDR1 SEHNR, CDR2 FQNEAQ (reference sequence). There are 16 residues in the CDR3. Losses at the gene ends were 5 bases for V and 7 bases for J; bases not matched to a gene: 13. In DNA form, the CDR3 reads TGTGCCAGCAGCAGCTCTGGGACAGGGGGGTCGTCAGAGCAGTACTTC. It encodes CASSSSGTGGSSEQYF.

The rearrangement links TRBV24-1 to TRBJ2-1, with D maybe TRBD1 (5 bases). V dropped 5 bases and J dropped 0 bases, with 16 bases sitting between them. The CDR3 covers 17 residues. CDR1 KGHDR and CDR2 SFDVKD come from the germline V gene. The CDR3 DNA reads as TGTGCCACCAGTGGTCCCGACAGAATCGGCTCCTACAATGAGCAGTTCTTC. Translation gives CATSGPDRIGSYNEQFF.

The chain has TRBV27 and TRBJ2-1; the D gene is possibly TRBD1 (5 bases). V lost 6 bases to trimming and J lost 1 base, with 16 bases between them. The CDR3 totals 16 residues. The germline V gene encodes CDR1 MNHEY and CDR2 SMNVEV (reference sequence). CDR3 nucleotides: TGTGCCAGCAGGACGTCCGGACAACTGTCCTACAATGAGCAGTTCTTC. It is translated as CASRTSGQLSYNEQFF.

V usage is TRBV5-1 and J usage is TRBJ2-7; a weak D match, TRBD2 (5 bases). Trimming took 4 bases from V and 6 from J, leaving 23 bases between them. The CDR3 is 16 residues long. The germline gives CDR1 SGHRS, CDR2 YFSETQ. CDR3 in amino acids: CASSPGSGRDVGEQYF. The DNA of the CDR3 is TGCGCCAGCAGCCCCGGTTCGGGTCGGGATGTGGGCGAGCAGTACTTC. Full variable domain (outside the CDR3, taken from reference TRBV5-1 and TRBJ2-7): KAGVTQTPRYLIKTRGQQVTLSCSPISGHRSVSWYQQTPGQGLQFLFEYFSETQRNKGNFPGRFSGRQFSNSRSEMNVSTLELGDSALYLCASSPGSGRDVGEQYFGPGTRLTVT.

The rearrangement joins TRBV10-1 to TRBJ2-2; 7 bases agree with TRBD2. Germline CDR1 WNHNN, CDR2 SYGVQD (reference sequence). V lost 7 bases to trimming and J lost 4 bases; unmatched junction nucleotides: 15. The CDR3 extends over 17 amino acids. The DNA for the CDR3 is TGCGCCAGCAATGGGGGACTAACCAAGCGGGGCACCGGGGAGCTGTTTTTT. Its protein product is CASNGGLTKRGTGELFF.

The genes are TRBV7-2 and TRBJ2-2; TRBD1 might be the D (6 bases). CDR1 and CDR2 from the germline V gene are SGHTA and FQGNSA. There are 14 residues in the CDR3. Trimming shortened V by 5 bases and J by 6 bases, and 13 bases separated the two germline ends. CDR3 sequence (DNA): TGTGCCAGCAGCCCCGGGACAAAGGCCGGGGAGCTGTTTTTT. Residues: CASSPGTKAGELFF.

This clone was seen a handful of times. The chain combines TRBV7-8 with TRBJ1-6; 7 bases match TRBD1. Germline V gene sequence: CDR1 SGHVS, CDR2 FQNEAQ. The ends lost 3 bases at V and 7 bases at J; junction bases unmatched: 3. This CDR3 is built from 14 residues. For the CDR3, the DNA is TGTGCCAGCAGCTTCGGGGACAGAAATTCACCCCTCCACTTT. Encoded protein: CASSFGDRNSPLHF.

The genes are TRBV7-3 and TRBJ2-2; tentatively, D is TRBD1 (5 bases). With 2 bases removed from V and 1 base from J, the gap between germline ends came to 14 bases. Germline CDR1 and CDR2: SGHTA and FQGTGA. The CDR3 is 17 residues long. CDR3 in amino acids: CASSLGRASMNTGELFF. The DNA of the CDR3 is TGTGCCAGCAGCTTAGGCAGGGCCTCCATGAACACCGGGGAGCTGTTTTTT. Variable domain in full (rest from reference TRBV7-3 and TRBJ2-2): GAGVSQTPSNKVTEKGKYVELRCDPISGHTALYWYRQSLGQGPEFLIYFQGTGAADDSGLPNDRFFAVRPEGSVSTLKIQRTERGDSAVYLCASSLGRASMNTGELFFGEGSRLTVL.

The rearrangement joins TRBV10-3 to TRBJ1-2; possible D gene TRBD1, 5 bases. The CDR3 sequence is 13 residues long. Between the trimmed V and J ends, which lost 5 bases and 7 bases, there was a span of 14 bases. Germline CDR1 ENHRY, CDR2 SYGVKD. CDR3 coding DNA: TGTGCCATCAGTTTCAAAGGCGGGGGTGGCTACACCTTC. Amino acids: CAISFKGGGGYTF.